What follows are 23 T cell receptor beta chains derived from one specimen sequenced in a study of T-cell reconstitution after alpha-beta-depleted transplantation in children. Researchers prepared the TCRbeta library using unique molecular identifiers, the study reports. TCRdb recomputed calls from the PCR reads with MiXCR, one row per CDR3 protein. The sample gives about 900,000 distinct CDR3 sequences, about 29% of which show up once; roughly 31% is in the top ten. Material: PBMCs, mostly from graft donor cells, obtained 360 days after TCRalphabeta/CD19-depleted stem cell transplant. All receptors come from a boy younger than two who had a stem cell transplant for SCID, so the T cells may come from the graft donor.

This clonotype showed up just a few times. V and J are TRBV9 and TRBJ2-3, with 7 bases lining up with TRBD1. Unmatched junction bases numbered 7, after V lost 4 bases and J lost 5 bases. Germline-derived CDR1 and CDR2 are SGDLS and YYNGEE. The CDR3 is made up of 14 amino acids. The CDR3 region is CASSRQGKQDTQYF. The DNA for the CDR3 is TGTGCCAGCAGCAGACAGGGAAAACAAGATACGCAGTATTTT.

The sample holds many counts of this clonotype. The gene calls are TRBV5-5 and TRBJ2-6; maybe TRBD1 (6 bases). This CDR3 is 16 amino acids long. The V end was cut by 1 base, the J end by 2 bases, with 10 bases between. Per germline, CDR1 SGHKS and CDR2 YYEKEE (reference sequence). The CDR3 region has the DNA TGTGCCAGCAGCTTGACCAGGGGTACTGGGGCCAACGTCCTGACTTTC. Amino acids: CASSLTRGTGANVLTF. Full variable domain (outside the CDR3, taken from reference TRBV5-5 and TRBJ2-6): DAGVTQSPTHLIKTRGQQVTLRCSPISGHKSVSWYQQVLGQGPQFIFQYYEKEERGRGNFPDRFSARQFPNYSSELNVNALLLGDSALYLCASSLTRGTGANVLTFGAGSRLTVL.

V gene TRBV29-1 combines with J gene TRBJ2-1; unclear D gene. CDR3 size: 9 residues. V was cut by 3 bases and J by 8 bases, with 2 bases left in between. Germline CDR1 reads SQVTM; CDR2 reads ANQGSEA. As DNA, the CDR3 is TGCAGCGTTGACTATGAGCAGTTCTTC. Protein product: CSVDYEQFF.

This clonotype showed up just a few times. The chain is built from TRBV7-2 and TRBJ2-2; either TRBD1 or TRBD2 may fit D (6 bases each). V lost 2 bases to trimming and J lost 3 bases, with 10 bases between them. Germline lookup yields CDR1 SGHTA and CDR2 FQGNSA. The CDR3 consists of 15 residues. The CDR3 loop is CASSLRGADTGELFF. The CDR3 nucleotides are TGTGCCAGCAGCTTAAGGGGGGCTGACACCGGGGAGCTGTTTTTT.

This chain links TRBV7-3 with TRBJ2-1; D not resolved. The germline V gene encodes CDR1 SGHTA and CDR2 FQGTGA. Trimming pared 2 bases from V and 2 bases from J, leaving 10 bases between. This CDR3 has 15 amino acids. CDR3 coding DNA: TGTGCCAGCAGCTTAGTAGGGTCCACCTACAATGAGCAGTTCTTC. It yields the protein CASSLVGSTYNEQFF.

This clonotype showed up just a few times. The gene calls are TRBV3-1 and TRBJ2-3, with D tentatively TRBD1 (5 bases). Trimming left V 5 bases short and J 4 bases short, with 13 bases between. Germline-derived CDR1 and CDR2 are LGHDT and YNNKEL (reference sequence). This CDR3 is 14 amino acids long. CDR3 DNA: TGTGCCAGCAGCTCCAGGGCTTGGGCAGATACGCAGTATTTT. Translating it yields CASSSRAWADTQYF.

The V gene is TRBV5-1, the J gene TRBJ2-2; TRBD2 matches 10 bases. Germline CDR1 and CDR2: SGHRS and YFSETQ. Germline trimming cut 5 bases from V and 0 bases from J; bases unmatched to any gene: 10. The length of the CDR3 is 18 residues. CDR3 amino acids: CASSPGLALFANTGELFF. The CDR3 nucleotides read TGCGCCAGCAGTCCGGGACTAGCGCTGTTCGCGAACACCGGGGAGCTGTTTTTT.

V is TRBV27 and J is TRBJ2-1; TRBD1 aligns across 7 bases. Unmatched junction bases numbered 5, after V lost 7 bases and J lost 2 bases. The CDR3 extends over 14 amino acids. CDR1 is MNHEY, CDR2 SMNVEV, per germline (reference sequence). CDR3: CASKGQKTYNEQFF. CDR3 coding DNA: TGTGCCAGCAAGGGACAGAAGACCTACAATGAGCAGTTCTTC.

The chain joins TRBV7-2 to TRBJ2-3; D gene uncertain. From germline, CDR1 is SGHTA and CDR2 FQGNSA. The CDR3 has 17 residues. The V end lost 5 bases, the J end lost 4 bases, and 22 bases lay between the germline ends. CDR3 protein: CASSLEWGDGDPDTQYF. CDR3 nucleotides: TGTGCCAGCAGCCTGGAATGGGGTGACGGAGACCCAGATACGCAGTATTTT.

The gene calls are TRBV4-3 and TRBJ2-5; 8 bases are shared with TRBD1. This CDR3 is 16 amino acids long. V was clipped by 0 bases and J by 5 bases; unmatched bases: 8. Germline lookup yields CDR1 LGHNA and CDR2 YSLEER. This CDR3 is CASSQDGAGGGETQYF. The CDR3 coding sequence is TGCGCCAGCAGCCAAGATGGGGCAGGGGGCGGGGAGACCCAGTACTTC.

This rearrangement joins TRBV24-1 to TRBJ2-1; D is perhaps TRBD2 (6 bases). This CDR3 spans 16 amino acids. Between the trimmed V and J ends, which lost 5 bases and 4 bases, there was a span of 17 bases. CDR1 is KGHDR, CDR2 SFDVKD, per germline. The CDR3 region has the DNA TGTGCCACCAGTGCTGGTGGAGGGCGATCTTACAATGAGCAGTTCTTC. Amino acid sequence: CATSAGGGRSYNEQFF.

The chain couples TRBV5-1 to TRBJ2-7; TRBD2 agrees at 14 bases. The CDR3 length is 15 residues. Germline V gene data show CDR1 as SGHRS and CDR2 as YFSETQ. V was clipped by 0 bases and J by 7 bases; unmatched bases: 3. CDR3 residues: CASSLEGLAGDEQYF. CDR3 DNA sequence: TGCGCCAGCAGCTTGGAGGGACTAGCGGGGGATGAGCAGTACTTC.

The V and J genes are TRBV9 and TRBJ1-1, with D uncertain. CDR3 length equals 15 residues. The ends were cut back, 4 bases at V and 4 bases at J, with 17 bases in the middle. Germline-derived CDR1 and CDR2 are SGDLS and YYNGEE. Here the CDR3 DNA reads TGTGCCAGCAGCCTACGTCCGGGAAGCCGCACTGAAGCTTTCTTT. It specifies CASSLRPGSRTEAFF.

Comment on this clonotype: A read error may account for a junction end that differs from germline. The chain recombines TRBV5-1 with TRBJ1-1; D unclear. This CDR3 contains 13 residues. Germline lookup yields CDR1 SGHRS and CDR2 YFSETQ. The CDR3, as DNA: TGTGCCAGCAGCTTGGAGGCGAACACTGAAGCTTTCTTT. Its translation is CASSLEANTEAFF.

As regards this clonotype: The CDR3 does not close with the conserved phenylalanine or tryptophan, likely indicating a read error. This sequence joins TRBV28 and TRBJ2-1, with D possibly matching TRBD2 (6 bases). Germline lookup yields CDR1 MDHEN and CDR2 SYDVKM. V was clipped by 4 bases and J by 3 bases, with 22 bases between them. CDR3 length: 18 residues. CDR3 coding DNA: TGTGCCAGCAGTTCATCGGGGACCCCGGGACTCCACTACAATGAGCAGTTCTGC. Protein product: CASSSSGTPGLHYNEQFC.

This clonotype has ten or more counts. The chain uses TRBV12-3 or TRBV12-4 and TRBJ2-4; maybe TRBD2 (5 bases). Between the trimmed V and J ends, which lost 2 bases and 1 base, there was a span of 12 bases. CDR3 length equals 16 residues. CDR3 nucleotides: TGTGCCAGCAGTTTAACCGGGAAGGGTGCCAAAAACATTCAGTACTTC. Amino acids: CASSLTGKGAKNIQYF.

In its sample, this clonotype was seen a few times. The V and J genes are TRBV12-3 or TRBV12-4 and TRBJ2-3, with D possibly being TRBD1 (6 bases). Trimming shortened V by 2 bases and J by 2 bases, and 8 bases separated the two germline ends. The CDR3 sequence is 14 residues long. CDR3 region: CASSLTGNTDTQYF. CDR3 sequence (DNA): TGTGCCAGCAGTTTAACAGGGAACACAGATACGCAGTATTTT.

This clonotype was seen many times. The chain joins TRBV6-2 or TRBV6-3 to TRBJ2-1; no definite D call. The CDR3 totals 12 residues. Per germline, CDR1 MNHEY and CDR2 SVGEGT. V gave up 2 bases and J gave up 7 bases, with 6 bases separating them. In DNA, the CDR3 is TGTGCCAGCAGTTACCCTTTGAATGAGCAGTTCTTC. Translation: CASSYPLNEQFF.

The gene calls are TRBV20-1 and TRBJ2-5; D might be TRBD2 (6 bases). This CDR3 is 12 amino acids long. V was trimmed by 6 bases and J by 8 bases, leaving 16 bases between them. Germline V lookup: CDR1 DFQATT, CDR2 SNEGSKA (reference sequence). CDR3 sequence (DNA): TGCAGTGCCACCGGGGGAGGTAACACCCAGTACTTC. Translated, it gives CSATGGGNTQYF.

The table lists this clonotype with a few counts. The rearrangement links TRBV2 to TRBJ1-4; 8 bases agree with TRBD1. CDR3 length: 13 residues. CDR1 SNHLY and CDR2 FYNNEI come from the germline V gene. Trimming took 10 bases from V and 8 from J; bases not matched to a gene: 9. Here the CDR3 DNA reads TGTGCCACCCTCGGACAGGGAGCCGAAAAACTGTTTTTT. It specifies CATLGQGAEKLFF.

The sample holds a few counts of this clonotype. The V and J genes are TRBV28 and TRBJ1-2; D perhaps matches TRBD1 (6 bases). CDR1 and CDR2 from the germline V gene are MDHEN and SYDVKM. Deletions cut 8 bases from V and 2 bases from J, with 12 bases between. The CDR3 covers 13 residues. The CDR3 coding sequence is TGTGCCAGCGCGACGGGGGCCAACTATGGCTACACCTTC. Residues: CASATGANYGYTF.

The chain is built from TRBV20-1 and TRBJ2-3; D is perhaps TRBD1 (5 bases). Germline assignment: CDR1 DFQATT and CDR2 SNEGSKA (reference sequence). The germline V and J ends were trimmed by 6 bases and 1 base, with 8 bases remaining between them. This CDR3 contains 12 residues. CDR3 loop: CSAPRGTDTQYF. The CDR3 nucleotides are TGCAGTGCCCCCAGGGGCACAGATACGCAGTATTTT.

The V gene is TRBV7-2, the J gene TRBJ2-1; unclear D gene. The V and J ends lost 1 base and 12 bases respectively, with 10 bases between them. CDR3 size: 12 residues. In germline, CDR1 is SGHTA, CDR2 FQGNSA. CDR3 amino acids: CASSLGGKGQFF. Written as DNA, the CDR3 is TGTGCCAGCAGCTTAGGGGGTAAGGGGCAGTTCTTC.